This T cell receptor (beta chain) was documented in a study of shared clonotypes between healthy human individuals. Findings and limits, study-wide: It was anticipated that sequencing depth would influence how many clonotypes donors shared.

The V end was cut by 7 bases, the J end by 0 bases, with 10 bases between. Germline assignment: CDR1 SNHLY and CDR2 FYNNEI. The CDR3 is made up of 14 amino acids. This clone was picked up a small number of times. Its antigen is unidentified. Unsorted PBMC DNA went through sequencing on ten immunoSEQ deep assay plates. TCRdb keeps only in-frame clones here, not all; method: immunoSEQ multiplex PCR. The sample carries 400,000 to 500,000 clones, 76% recorded once. Sample: PBMCs. The sequence was obtained from a woman in her 40s in good health. Some clones in this sample may be carry-over from other donors' samples. The chain is built from TRBV2 and TRBJ1-5; D is unresolved. CDR3 coding DNA: TGTGCCAGCACCACTCTAGATAGCAATCAGCCCCAGCATTTT. Translating gives CASTTLDSNQPQHF.